The present T cell receptor beta chain was sequenced within a study of T-cell memory formation after mild COVID-19. This CDR3 contains 15 residues. Looked up from germline, CDR1 is SSHAT and CDR2 is FNYEAQ (reference sequence). This clonotype was counted a few times. The junction differs from germline at one of its ends, possibly a read error. Via MiXCR, TCRdb re-called the 5' RACE reads, giving one row per CDR3 protein. Among about 430,000 distinct CDR3 sequences, 20% to 25% were seen once, and the ten largest hold around 8.1%. This TCR was recovered from an adult woman who had mild COVID-19 (a few samples of this study predate the infection). Cell type and time point are not known. The sequenced sample was PBMCs or a T cell subset sorted from them (not recorded which). V and J are TRBV7-7 and TRBJ2-1, with D unclear. The CDR3 is CASSRTESSYNEQFF. CDR3 DNA: TGTGCTAGCAGCCGGACGGAAAGCTCCTACAATGAGCAGTTCTTC.